This TCR beta chain stems from a study of blood T cell repertoires in COVID-19. On the study more broadly: The United States, Italy and Spain supplied acute and convalescent COVID-19 samples. From T cells, B-cell-depleted T cells, or PBMCs came the material, which was cDNA or gDNA.

Original methodology: By means of reference gene primer amplification, nucleated cell counts were estimated. Generated by immunoSEQ multiplex PCR, the TCRdb table keeps only in-frame clones and is missing some. The D gene and trimming were derived from the DNA, and the V and J assignments and clone size from that table. This repertoire shows 200,000 to 250,000 clones, about 82% found once; its top ten account for approximately 13%. Sequencing was done on a sample of peripheral blood. This clonotype originated in an older man with acute or convalescent COVID-19.

The CDR3 nucleotides read TGTGCCAGCAGTTTAGGGGCCGGGACAGGGAACACCGGGGAGCTGTTTTTT. Translation: CASSLGAGTGNTGELFF. The V gene is TRBV28, the J gene TRBJ2-2, with 8 positions matching TRBD1. Germline CDR1 MDHEN, CDR2 SYDVKM. The ends lost 2 bases at V and 1 base at J; junction bases unmatched: 6. CDR3 size: 17 residues.